This TCR beta chain was sequenced for a study of blood T cell repertoires in COVID-19. Study in general: Donors in the United States, Italy and Spain gave samples during acute or convalescent COVID-19. Nucleic acid was either cDNA or gDNA, and it came from T cells, B-cell-depleted T cells, or PBMCs.

V was shortened by 4 bases and J by 5 bases, with 18 bases between the two germline ends. CDR3 size: 15 residues. CDR1 is SGHTA, CDR2 FQGNSA, per germline. Authors' methods: The assay estimated nucleated cells by amplifying reference gene primers. Libraries were prepared by immunoSEQ multiplex PCR; TCRdb keeps only in-frame clonotypes and omits some of them. V and J calls and clone size come straight from that table; D and trimming were deduced from the DNA. The repertoire holds around 69,000 clones, with 81% as singletons. Source material: peripheral blood. This TCR derives from a woman in her 70s with acute or convalescent COVID-19. V usage is TRBV7-2 and J usage is TRBJ2-7; tentatively, D is TRBD1 (5 bases). CDR3: CASSYPVGRAHEQYF. The CDR3 nucleotides read TGTGCCAGCAGCTACCCCGTAGGCAGGGCCCACGAGCAGTACTTC. Filled out from reference TRBV7-2 and TRBJ2-7, the complete variable domain reads GAGVSQSPSNKVTEKGKDVELRCDPISGHTALYWYRQSLGQGLEFLIYFQGNSAPDKSGLPSDRFSAERTGGSVSTLTIQRTQQEDSAVYLCASSYPVGRAHEQYFGPGTRLTVT.